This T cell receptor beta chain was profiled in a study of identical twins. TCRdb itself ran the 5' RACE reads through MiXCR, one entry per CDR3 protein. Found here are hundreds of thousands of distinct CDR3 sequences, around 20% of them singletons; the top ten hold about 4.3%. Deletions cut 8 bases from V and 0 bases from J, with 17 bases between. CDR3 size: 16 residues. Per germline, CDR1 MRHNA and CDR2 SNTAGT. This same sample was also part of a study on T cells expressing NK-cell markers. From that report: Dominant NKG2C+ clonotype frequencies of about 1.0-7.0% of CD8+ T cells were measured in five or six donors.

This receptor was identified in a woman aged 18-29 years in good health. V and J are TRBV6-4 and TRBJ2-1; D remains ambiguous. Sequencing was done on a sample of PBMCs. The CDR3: CASSKKAASSYNEQFF. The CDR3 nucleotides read TGTGCCAGCTCAAAAAAGGCAGCGAGCTCCTACAATGAGCAGTTCTTC.